The clone carrying this TCR beta chain was detected a few times. Its target is unknown. The data were obtained in a study of CD8 T cells in Susac syndrome. Broader study findings: As the study acknowledged, the number of individuals in its TCR sequencing and HLA analysis was relatively small.

Reverse transcription of about 0.45 to 1 ug RNA was performed with random hexamers. An immunoSEQ multiplex PCR amplified TCR beta CDR3 over 54 Vbeta and 13 Jbeta. Via MiXCR, TCRdb re-called the immunoSEQ multiplex PCR reads, giving one row per CDR3 protein. Of under 200,000 distinct CDR3 sequences listed, about 95% are singletons. TCR beta from blood CD8+ and CD4+ T cells was sequenced. Isolation of CD8+ and CD4+ T cells was performed negatively, whereas enrichment of TEMRA cells was done by FACS. The CDR3 consists of 15 residues. The V gene's germline CDR1 is SNHLY and CDR2 FYNNEI. The V and J ends lost 6 bases and 3 bases respectively, with 16 bases between them.

The sequenced material came from CD8+ T cells from PBMCs. V gene TRBV2 combines with J gene TRBJ2-3; D call uncertain. The clonotype originates from a human donor with multiple sclerosis. The CDR3 bases are TGTGCCAGCAGCGATCCTAGGGATGGTACAGATACGCAGTATTTT. This sequence encodes CASSDPRDGTDTQYF.